This entry features one T cell receptor (beta chain) sequence. Germline V gene data show CDR1 as SGHAT and CDR2 as FQNNGV. J lost 4 bases, V lost 3 bases, and 11 bases had no gene match. This CDR3 is 16 amino acids long. Measured with immunoSEQ multiplex PCR; TCRdb has only the in-frame clones, and not every one. The sample lists 150,000 to 200,000 clones; 84% were seen once. The entry originates in a study of blood T cell repertoires in COVID-19. Study information: Collection of acute and convalescent COVID-19 samples took place in the United States, Italy and Spain. The analysed material was cDNA or gDNA that came from T cells, B-cell-depleted T cells, or PBMCs.

The genes are TRBV11-2 and TRBJ1-2; TRBD1 agrees at 7 bases. The sequence derives from a man between 18 and 29 years old with active or convalescent COVID-19. Sequences were obtained from peripheral blood. CDR3 sequence: CASSFSGTASIYGYTF. The CDR3 nucleotides read TGTGCCAGCAGCTTCTCGGGGACAGCGAGCATCTATGGCTACACCTTC.